This T cell receptor beta chain was sequenced in a study of response to subunit inactivated influenza vaccine listed by TCRdb under 2018. Describing the broader study: The study used deep quantitative T cell receptor repertoire profiling to track responses to a trivalent subunit inactivated influenza vaccine.

V drops 3 bases and J drops 10 bases, leaving 16 bases in between. Taken from cysteine to phenylalanine, the CDR3 has 14 residues. Only the CDR3 region is kept as DNA, spanning 42 bases read in frame from base 1. Via the germline V gene, CDR1 is KGHSH and CDR2 LQKENI. Libraries were constructed by RT-PCR. Reads for this sample came from an Illumina HiSeq 2500. TCRdb reworked the public reads: Q25 trimming with fastp, MiXCR clone assembly, productive beta chains retained. CDR3 protein duplicates are merged, each entry listing the most common genes and DNA. The sample table shows 550,000 to 650,000 distinct CDR3 sequences, and 12% are seen once. Of the sample, roughly 10% is held by the ten largest clones. As concerns this clonotype: No antigen is known for it. Per-base qualities were not stored, and no clone one base away is much larger.

Results the study describes overall, beyond this receptor: The authors proposed that each seasonal influenza vaccination may bring in only a limited number of new T cells.

The receptor chain draws on TRBV18 and TRBJ2-1, with the D gene not clear enough to name. This receptor was identified in a man in his fifties or sixties who received an inactivated influenza vaccine. Donor details come from another sample of the same person, matched by shared clones. The material was PBMCs from blood, obtained on the day of vaccination. For the CDR3, the sequence is CASSPTPQASEQFF. The nucleotide sequence reads as follows: TGTGCCAGCTCACCCACCCCCCAGGCTTCGGAGCAGTTCTTC.